Sequencing of this T cell receptor beta chain was carried out in a study of shared clonotypes between healthy human individuals. The data were produced by immunoSEQ multiplex PCR, yet TCRdb's version contains in-frame clones alone and is incomplete. The table lists around 720,000 clones, about 80% of them singletons. The study's findings and limits: Exclusively blood specimens were collected; tissue repertoires likely differ.

Trimming took 5 bases from V and 8 from J; bases not matched to a gene: 18. The length of the CDR3 is 19 residues. The germline CDR1 and CDR2 sequences are ENHRY and SYGVKD. This clone was seen a handful of times. The antigen remains unidentified. The rearrangement links TRBV10-3 to TRBJ2-2; TRBD1 aligns across 12 bases. This TCR derives from a woman in her twenties or thirties in good health. The material sequenced was memory CD4+ T cells sorted from blood. Subset denoted: CD45RA-negative fraction. The CDR3 loop is CAISIRDRGLRGRSGELFF. As DNA, the CDR3 is TGTGCCATCAGTATTAGGGACAGGGGGCTAAGAGGGAGGTCAGGGGAGCTGTTTTTT.